This paragraph covers one TCR beta chain sequence. This sample is drawn from a study of blood T cell repertoires in COVID-19. Study information: Some COVID-19 samples were acute and others convalescent; all came from the United States, Italy and Spain. The cDNA or gDNA used as material had been derived from T cells, B-cell-depleted T cells, or PBMCs.

Original processing notes: Amplification of reference gene primers was used by the study to estimate nucleated cell counts. Clones were sequenced by immunoSEQ multiplex PCR, and TCRdb holds only the in-frame ones, with some missing. From that table come the V and J calls and clone size; the DNA was used to work out D and trimming. This table holds about 210,000 clones, around 90% found once. Per the germline V gene, CDR1 is KGHDR and CDR2 is SFDVKD. The V end was cut by 4 bases, the J end by 6 bases, with 18 bases between. CDR3 length: 16 amino acids. The TCR was taken from a man under 40 with acute or convalescent COVID-19. The V and J genes are TRBV24-1 and TRBJ2-1; D may be TRBD1 (7 bases). Material: peripheral blood. The CDR3 here is CATSDPKGGQFNEQFF. DNA of the CDR3: TGTGCCACCAGTGACCCGAAGGGGGGACAGTTCAATGAGCAGTTCTTC.